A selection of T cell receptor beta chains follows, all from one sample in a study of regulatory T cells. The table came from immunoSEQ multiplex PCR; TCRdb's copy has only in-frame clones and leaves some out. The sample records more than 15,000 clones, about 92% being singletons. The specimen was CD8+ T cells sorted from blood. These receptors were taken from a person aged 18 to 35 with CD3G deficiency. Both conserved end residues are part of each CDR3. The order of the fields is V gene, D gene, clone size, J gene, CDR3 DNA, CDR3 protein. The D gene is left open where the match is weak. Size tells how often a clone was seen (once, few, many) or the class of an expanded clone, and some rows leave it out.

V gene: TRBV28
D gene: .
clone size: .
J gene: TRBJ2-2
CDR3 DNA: TGTGCCAGCAGTTTGGGTTCCGGGACAATTAACACCGGGGAGCTGTTTTTT
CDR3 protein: CASSLGSGTINTGELFF

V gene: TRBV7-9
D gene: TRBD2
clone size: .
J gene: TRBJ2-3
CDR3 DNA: TGTGCCAGCAGCTTCGGGACTAGCGACACAGATACGCAGTATTTT
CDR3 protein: CASSFGTSDTDTQYF

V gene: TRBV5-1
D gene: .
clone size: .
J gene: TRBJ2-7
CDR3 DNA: TGCGCCAGCAGCCCCCAGGGACCCCCTACGAGGGCGGACTTC
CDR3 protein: CASSPQGPPTRADF

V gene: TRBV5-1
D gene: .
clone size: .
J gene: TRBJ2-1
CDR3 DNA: TGCGCCAGCAGCCTGGGGGGCTCCTACAATGAGCAGTTCTTC
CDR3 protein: CASSLGGSYNEQFF

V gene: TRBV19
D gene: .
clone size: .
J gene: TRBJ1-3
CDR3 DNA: TGTGCCGGCAGTAGGGGATCTGGAAACACCATATATTTT
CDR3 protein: CAGSRGSGNTIYF

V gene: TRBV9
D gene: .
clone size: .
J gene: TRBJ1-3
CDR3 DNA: TGTGCCAGCAGTTATTCTTACAGGGCCCTCTCTGGAAACACCATATATTTT
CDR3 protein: CASSYSYRALSGNTIYF

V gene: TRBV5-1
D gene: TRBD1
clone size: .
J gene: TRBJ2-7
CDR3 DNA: TGCGCCAGCAGCCTCGAACAGGGGGCTTACGACGAGCAGTACTTC
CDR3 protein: CASSLEQGAYDEQYF

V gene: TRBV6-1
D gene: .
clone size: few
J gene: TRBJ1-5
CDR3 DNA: TGTGCCAGCAGTGCTGGGGATAGTTATCAGCCCCAGCATTTT
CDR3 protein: CASSAGDSYQPQHF

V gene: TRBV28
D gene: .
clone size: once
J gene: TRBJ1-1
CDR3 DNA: TGTGCCAGCAGCCCGACAGGAGGGAACACTGAAGCTTTCTTT
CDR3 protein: CASSPTGGNTEAFF

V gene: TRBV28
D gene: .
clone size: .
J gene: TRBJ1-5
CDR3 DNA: TGTGCCAGCAGTTTGTGGGGAGGCAGTGTGAGTCAGCCCCAGCATTTT
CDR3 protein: CASSLWGGSVSQPQHF

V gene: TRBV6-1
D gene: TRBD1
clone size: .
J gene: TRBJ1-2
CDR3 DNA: TGTGCCAGCAGCGGGACAGAAAGCTATGGCTACACCTTC
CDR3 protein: CASSGTESYGYTF

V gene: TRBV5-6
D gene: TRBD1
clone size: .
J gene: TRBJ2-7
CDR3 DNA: TGTGCCAGCAGTTATCCCGGGACAGGGACTTACGAGCAGTACTTC
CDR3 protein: CASSYPGTGTYEQYF

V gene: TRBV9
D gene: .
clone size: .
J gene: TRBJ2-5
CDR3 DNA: TGTGCCAGCAGCGTAGGGGGATTTCTCCAAGAGACCCAGTACTTC
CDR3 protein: CASSVGGFLQETQYF